This T cell receptor (beta chain) was captured in a study of STAT5B mutations in CD4+ large granular lymphocyte leukemia. The CDR3 consists of 17 residues. The V gene end was trimmed by 5 bases and the J gene end by 6 bases; junction bases not matched to a gene: 14. The germline CDR1 and CDR2 sequences are SGHNT and YENEEA. Method: immunoSEQ multiplex PCR; TCRdb's copy keeps in-frame clones and lacks some. The table includes under 40,000 clones, around two thirds detected once. This receptor was identified in a human donor in good health. Material for sequencing was CD4+ T cells from blood buffy coats. The J gene is TRBJ2-1, the V gene TRBV11-3; 9 bases map to TRBD1. Written as DNA, the CDR3 is TGTGCCAGCAGCACACACAGGGGGCAAAAAATTTTCAATGAGCAGTTCTTC. Translation: CASSTHRGQKIFNEQFF.